These T cell receptor beta chains were read from a single sample in a study of T cell responses to AZD1222 COVID-19 vaccine. Libraries were prepared by immunoSEQ multiplex PCR; TCRdb keeps only in-frame clonotypes and omits some of them. This sample has some 74,000 clones, with approximately 90% found just once. Sequencing was performed on peripheral blood, taken 28 days after the second AZD1222 dose. The receptors derive from an adult who received the AZD1222 COVID-19 vaccine. Both conserved end residues are part of each CDR3. The order of the fields is V gene, D gene, clone size, J gene, CDR3 DNA, CDR3 protein. D genes are given only for firm matches. Not all rows give a size; the values are once, few, many and, for expanded clones, a class.

>TRBV9|-|-|TRBJ2-1
TGTGCCAGCAACCTTGATTCGGAATTTGAGCAGTTCTTC
CASNLDSEFEQFF
>TRBV6-5|-|-|TRBJ2-1
TGTGCCAGCAACCCAACGGGGTCGTCCTACAATGAGCAGTTCTTC
CASNPTGSSYNEQFF
>TRBV7-8|TRBD2|-|TRBJ2-1
TGTGCCAGCAGCCCGGGACTAGCGGGAGAGTTTTCAAGGTTCTTC
CASSPGLAGEFSRFF
>TRBV5-1|TRBD1|-|TRBJ2-5
TGCGCCAGCAGCTTGGGACAGGGGTATCGAGAGACCCAGTACTTC
CASSLGQGYRETQYF
>TRBV5-1|TRBD1|few|TRBJ1-2
TGCGCCAGCAGCTTGGCGGGACAGGGGTCGCATGGCTACACCTTC
CASSLAGQGSHGYTF
>TRBV7-8|-|once|TRBJ2-1
TGTGCCAGCAGCTTAGATTCTTACGAGCAGTTCTTC
CASSLDSYEQFF
>TRBV19|-|few|TRBJ2-6
TGTGCCAGTAGCCCCAGACAGGACTCCTCTGGGGCCAACGTCCTGACTTTC
CASSPRQDSSGANVLTF
>TRBV29-1|-|-|TRBJ1-1
TGCAGCGTCGAAGATCGGGGAGGCGACACTGAAGCTTTCTTT
CSVEDRGGDTEAFF
>TRBV7-9|TRBD2|-|TRBJ2-3
TGTGCCAGCAGCTCTGGACTAGCGGGAGTCCGAACAGATACGCAGTATTTT
CASSSGLAGVRTDTQYF
>TRBV29-1|-|-|TRBJ1-1
TGCAGCGTTGGTGGGGTGAGGGGAGTGAACACTGAAGCTTTCTTT
CSVGGVRGVNTEAFF
>TRBV15|-|-|TRBJ1-6
TGTGCCACCAGCAGAGATACAGGGTCATCACCCCTCCACTTT
CATSRDTGSSPLHF
>TRBV18|-|-|TRBJ2-3
TGTGCCAGCTCACCACTTTGGGGGGGCGGAGATACGCAGTATTTT
CASSPLWGGGDTQYF
>TRBV27|-|-|TRBJ2-7
TGTGCCAGCAGTTTATCCCAACCCTCCAGGGTCCAGCAGTACTTC
CASSLSQPSRVQQYF
>TRBV2|TRBD2|-|TRBJ2-3
TGTGCCAGTGTGGCGGGAGGAAGGCCGGGCACAGATACGCAGTATTTT
CASVAGGRPGTDTQYF
>TRBV3-1/TRBV3-2|-|-|TRBJ1-1
TGTGCCAGCAGCCAAGGGTTTGGGCTTATTGAAGCTTTCTTT
CASSQGFGLIEAFF
>TRBV19|-|-|TRBJ2-3
TGTGCCAGTAGTCTACGGGGCGACACGGGTACGCAGTATTTT
CASSLRGDTGTQYF
>TRBV7-3|TRBD1|few|TRBJ2-1
TGTGCCAGCAGCTTTGACAGGGCCAATGAGCAGTTCTTC
CASSFDRANEQFF
>TRBV29-1|-|once|TRBJ2-1
TGCAGCGTTCCGGTGACCGCGGCCGGCGATGAGCAGTTCTTC
CSVPVTAAGDEQFF
>TRBV11-2|-|-|TRBJ1-2
TGTGCCAGCAGCTTAGGGAAGGGCCGGGACTATGGCTACACCTTC
CASSLGKGRDYGYTF
>TRBV6-6|TRBD1|-|TRBJ1-1
TGTGCCAGCGGGACAGGGCTGAACACTGAAGCTTTCTTT
CASGTGLNTEAFF
>TRBV5-1|TRBD1|-|TRBJ1-1
TGCGCCAGCAGCATCAGGACAGGGGACACTGAAGCTTTCTTT
CASSIRTGDTEAFF
>TRBV12-5|-|-|TRBJ2-1
TGTGCTAGTGGTTTGGTACGGAGTCACCTTAAGGACAATGAGCAGTTCTTC
CASGLVRSHLKDNEQFF
>TRBV27|-|-|TRBJ1-1
TGTGCCAGCAGTTTATCCAGGAACACTGAAGCTTTCTTT
CASSLSRNTEAFF
>TRBV9|-|-|TRBJ2-2
TGTGCCAGCAGCGTAGTGATGAACACCGGGGAGCTGTTTTTT
CASSVVMNTGELFF
>TRBV20-1|-|-|TRBJ2-2
TGCAGTGCTAGTAAGCCCCCGAACACCGGGGAGCTGTTTTTT
CSASKPPNTGELFF
>TRBV29-1|-|-|TRBJ1-2
TGCAGCGTAGAGCGGACGGATAACTATGGCTACACCTTC
CSVERTDNYGYTF
>TRBV29-1|-|-|TRBJ1-2
TGCAGCGTTGGGGGGGAACAGCTCTATGGCTACACCTTC
CSVGGEQLYGYTF
>TRBV19|TRBD1|once|TRBJ1-2
TGTGCCAGTAGTATACAGGGGGCGGATGGCTACACCTTC
CASSIQGADGYTF
>TRBV5-4|-|-|TRBJ2-3
TGTGCCAGCAGCTTGGCGGGGAGAAGCACAGATACGCAGTATTTT
CASSLAGRSTDTQYF
>TRBV10-3|-|-|TRBJ1-1
TGTGCCATAGGACAGACAGTGGGCACTGAAGCTTTCTTT
CAIGQTVGTEAFF
>TRBV2|TRBD1|-|TRBJ1-5
TGTGCCAGCACGACAGGGCTCCGGCAGCCCCAGCATTTT
CASTTGLRQPQHF
>TRBV5-1|-|few|TRBJ2-6
TGCGCCAGCAGGGACCGCCACGGCTCTGGGGCCAACGTCCTGACTTTC
CASRDRHGSGANVLTF
>TRBV5-1|-|-|TRBJ1-5
TGCGCCAGCAGCTTGGAAAATGACGGCAATCAGCCCCAGCATTTT
CASSLENDGNQPQHF
>TRBV20-1|TRBD2|once|TRBJ2-3
TGCAGTGCTAGTCGACTAGCGGGAACTGAAAATACGCAGTATTTT
CSASRLAGTENTQYF
>TRBV5-1|TRBD1|-|TRBJ2-1
TGCGCCAGCAGCAAGGACAGGGTGGATGAGCAGTTCTTC
CASSKDRVDEQFF
>TRBV18|TRBD2|-|TRBJ2-7
TGTGCCAGCTCACCCGGTAGCGGGAGGGGGAACGAGCAGTACTTC
CASSPGSGRGNEQYF
>TRBV30|TRBD1|-|TRBJ1-2
TGTGCCTGGAGAAACTCAGGGGGCAATGGCTACACCTTC
CAWRNSGGNGYTF
>TRBV5-1|TRBD2|-|TRBJ2-2
TGCGCCAGCAGCCCGGGACTAGCGGGAGGTCGAAGTAGCACCGGGGAGCTGTTTTTT
CASSPGLAGGRSSTGELFF
>TRBV5-5|TRBD1|-|TRBJ1-4
TGTGCCAGCAGCCCCCTACAGGGGGCAGGGGAAAAACTGTTTTTT
CASSPLQGAGEKLFF
>TRBV5-8|-|-|TRBJ2-3
TGTGCCAGCAGCTTGGGGCTAGCCGCTAGCACAGATACGCAGTATTTT
CASSLGLAASTDTQYF
>TRBV5-1|-|-|TRBJ1-6
TGCGCCAGCAGCTTGGTTCCAGGGGTGGATTCACCCCTCCACTTT
CASSLVPGVDSPLHF
>TRBV30|-|-|TRBJ1-4
TGTGCCTGGGTTCACCGAGCTAATGAAAAACTGTTTTTT
CAWVHRANEKLFF